This T cell receptor beta chain was profiled in a study of blood T cell repertoires in COVID-19. Enrollment of patients from Seattle took place during active infection, with longitudinal follow-up. TCRdb keeps only in-frame clones here, not all; method: immunoSEQ multiplex PCR. The repertoire has around 140,000 clones, 88% of them found once; the top ten carry approximately 2.5%. This CDR3 has 15 residues. V lost 3 bases to trimming and J lost 2 bases; unmatched junction nucleotides: 4. CDR1 MDHEN and CDR2 SYDVKM come from the germline V gene. Source material: peripheral blood. This receptor was obtained from a human donor with COVID-19, enrolled during active disease. The donor label of this sample is uncertain. This rearrangement joins TRBV28 to TRBJ2-7, with 10 bases lining up with TRBD2. This CDR3 reads CASSFPTSGAYEQYF. The CDR3 bases are TGTGCCAGCAGTTTCCCCACTAGCGGGGCCTACGAGCAGTACTTC.